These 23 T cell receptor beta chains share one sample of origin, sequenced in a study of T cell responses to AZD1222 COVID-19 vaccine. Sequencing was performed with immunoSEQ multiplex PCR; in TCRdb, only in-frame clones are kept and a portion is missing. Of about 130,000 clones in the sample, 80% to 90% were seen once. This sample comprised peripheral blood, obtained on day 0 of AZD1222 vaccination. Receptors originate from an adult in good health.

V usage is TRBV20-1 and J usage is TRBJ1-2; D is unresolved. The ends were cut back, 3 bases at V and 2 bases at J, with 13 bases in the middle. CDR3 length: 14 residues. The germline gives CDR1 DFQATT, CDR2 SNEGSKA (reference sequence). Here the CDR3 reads CSASGEGFNYGYTF. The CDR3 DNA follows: TGCAGTGCTAGTGGAGAGGGCTTCAACTATGGCTACACCTTC.

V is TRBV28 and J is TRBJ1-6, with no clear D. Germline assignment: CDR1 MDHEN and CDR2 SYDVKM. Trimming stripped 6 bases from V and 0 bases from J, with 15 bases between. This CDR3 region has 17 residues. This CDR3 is CASSPGRGSSYNSPLHF. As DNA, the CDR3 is TGTGCCAGCAGCCCCGGTCGGGGTAGCTCCTATAATTCACCCCTCCACTTT. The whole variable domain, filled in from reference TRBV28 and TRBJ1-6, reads DVKVTQSSRYLVKRTGEKVFLECVQDMDHENMFWYRQDPGLGLRLIYFSYDVKMKEKGDIPEGYSVSREKKERFSLILESASTNQTSMYLCASSPGRGSSYNSPLHFGNGTRLTVT.

CDR3 in DNA: TGTGCCAGCAGCCCCGGGACCTATTCGGGGGAGTCAGGGTCCTACAATGAGCAGTTCTTC. Amino acids: CASSPGTYSGESGSYNEQFF. The V call is TRBV11-3, the J call TRBJ2-1, with a tentative D call TRBD2 (6 bases). Germline-derived CDR1 and CDR2 are SGHNT and YENEEA. The CDR3 consists of 20 residues. Trimming took off 5 bases at V and 1 base at J, with 27 bases between the two ends.

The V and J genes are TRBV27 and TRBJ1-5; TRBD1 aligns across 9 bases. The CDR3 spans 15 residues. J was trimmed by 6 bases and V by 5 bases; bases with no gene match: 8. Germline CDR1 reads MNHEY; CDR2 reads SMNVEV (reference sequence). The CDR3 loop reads CASSTGTGQGQPQHF. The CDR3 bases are TGTGCCAGCAGTACCGGGACAGGGCAGGGTCAGCCCCAGCATTTT.

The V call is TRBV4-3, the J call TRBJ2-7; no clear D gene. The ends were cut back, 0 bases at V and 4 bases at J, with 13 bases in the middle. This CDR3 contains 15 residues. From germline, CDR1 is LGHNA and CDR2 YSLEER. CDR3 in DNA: TGCGCCAGCAGCCAAGAACCAGGCCCGAGTTACGAGCAGTACTTC. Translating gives CASSQEPGPSYEQYF.

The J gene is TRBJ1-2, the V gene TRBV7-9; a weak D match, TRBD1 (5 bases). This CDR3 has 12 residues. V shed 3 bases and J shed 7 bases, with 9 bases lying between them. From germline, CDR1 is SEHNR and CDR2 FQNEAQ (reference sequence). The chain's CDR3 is CASSFLGGGYTF. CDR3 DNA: TGTGCCAGCAGCTTTTTGGGGGGTGGCTACACCTTC. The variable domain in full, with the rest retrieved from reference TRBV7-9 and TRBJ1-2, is DTGVSQNPRHKITKRGQNVTFRCDPISEHNRLYWYRQTLGQGPEFLTYFQNEAQLEKSRLLSDRFSAERPKGSFSTLEIQRTEQGDSAMYLCASSFLGGGYTFGSGTRLTVV.

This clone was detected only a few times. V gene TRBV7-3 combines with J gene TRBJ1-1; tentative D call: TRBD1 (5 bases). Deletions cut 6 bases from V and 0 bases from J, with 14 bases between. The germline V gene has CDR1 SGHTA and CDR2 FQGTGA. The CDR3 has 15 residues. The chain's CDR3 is CASSTTQGVNTEAFF. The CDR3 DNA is TGTGCCAGCAGTACCACTCAGGGAGTGAACACTGAAGCTTTCTTT.

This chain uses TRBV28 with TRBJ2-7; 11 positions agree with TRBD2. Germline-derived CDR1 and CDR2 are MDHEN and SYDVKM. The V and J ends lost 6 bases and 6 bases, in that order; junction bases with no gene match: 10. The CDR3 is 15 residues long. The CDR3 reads CASRPVSGRAGEQYF. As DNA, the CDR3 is TGTGCCAGCAGACCGGTTAGCGGGAGGGCCGGCGAGCAGTACTTC.

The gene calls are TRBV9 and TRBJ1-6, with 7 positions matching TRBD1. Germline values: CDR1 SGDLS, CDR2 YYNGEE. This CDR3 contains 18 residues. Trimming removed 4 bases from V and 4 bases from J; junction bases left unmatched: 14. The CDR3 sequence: CASSTRNEGQPYNSPLHF. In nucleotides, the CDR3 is TGTGCCAGCAGCACCCGGAACGAGGGACAGCCTTATAATTCACCCCTCCACTTT.

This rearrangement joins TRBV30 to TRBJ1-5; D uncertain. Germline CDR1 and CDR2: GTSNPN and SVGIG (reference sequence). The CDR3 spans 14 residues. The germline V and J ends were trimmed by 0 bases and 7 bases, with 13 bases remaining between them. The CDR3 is CAWSVAGSGQPQHF. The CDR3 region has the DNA TGTGCCTGGAGTGTAGCGGGTAGTGGGCAGCCCCAGCATTTT.

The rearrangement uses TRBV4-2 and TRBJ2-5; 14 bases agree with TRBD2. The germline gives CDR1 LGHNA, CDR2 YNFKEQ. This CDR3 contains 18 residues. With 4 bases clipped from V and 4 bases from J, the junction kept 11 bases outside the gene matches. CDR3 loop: CASSPEPTSGGAGETQYF. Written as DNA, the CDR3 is TGTGCCAGCAGCCCCGAACCGACTAGCGGGGGGGCCGGAGAGACCCAGTACTTC.

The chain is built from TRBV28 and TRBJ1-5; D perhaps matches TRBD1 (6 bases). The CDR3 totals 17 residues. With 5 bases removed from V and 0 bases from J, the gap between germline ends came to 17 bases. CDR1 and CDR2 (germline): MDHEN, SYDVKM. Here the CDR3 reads CASSREKRQVSNQPQHF. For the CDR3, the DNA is TGTGCCAGCAGTCGGGAGAAACGACAGGTTAGCAATCAGCCCCAGCATTTT.

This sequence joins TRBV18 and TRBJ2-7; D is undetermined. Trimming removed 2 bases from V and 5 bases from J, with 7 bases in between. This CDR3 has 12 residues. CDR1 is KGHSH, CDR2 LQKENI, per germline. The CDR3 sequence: CASSPIPHEQYF. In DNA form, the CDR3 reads TGTGCCAGCTCACCAATCCCCCACGAGCAGTACTTC.

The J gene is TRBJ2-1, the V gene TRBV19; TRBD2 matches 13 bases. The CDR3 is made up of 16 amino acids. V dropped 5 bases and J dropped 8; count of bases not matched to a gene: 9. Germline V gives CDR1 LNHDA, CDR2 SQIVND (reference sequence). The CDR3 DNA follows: TGTGCCAGTAGTCCCCGTTTACTAGCGGGAGGGTATGAGCAGTTCTTC. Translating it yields CASSPRLLAGGYEQFF.

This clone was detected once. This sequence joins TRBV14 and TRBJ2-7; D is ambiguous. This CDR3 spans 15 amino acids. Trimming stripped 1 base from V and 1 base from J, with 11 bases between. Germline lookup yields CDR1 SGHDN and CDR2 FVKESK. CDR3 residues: CASSQVRHSSYEQYF. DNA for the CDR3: TGTGCCAGCAGCCAAGTTCGACACTCTTCCTACGAGCAGTACTTC.

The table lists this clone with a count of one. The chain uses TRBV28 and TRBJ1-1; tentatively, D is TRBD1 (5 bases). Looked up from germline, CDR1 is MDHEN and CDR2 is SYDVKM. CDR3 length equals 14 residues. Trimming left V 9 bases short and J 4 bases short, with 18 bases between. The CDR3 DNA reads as TGTGCCAGTAGGGCGGGCAGGGAGGCCACTGAAGCTTTCTTT. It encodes CASRAGREATEAFF.

The CDR3 sequence is CASTFLRGGAFF. DNA for the CDR3: TGTGCCAGCACATTTCTCCGGGGGGGGGCTTTCTTT. The chain uses TRBV28 and TRBJ1-1, with TRBD1 as a possible D gene (5 bases). The ends were cut back, 7 bases at V and 11 bases at J, with 17 bases in the middle. The germline V gene has CDR1 MDHEN and CDR2 SYDVKM. The CDR3 length is 12 residues.

CDR3 nucleotide sequence: TGTGCCAGCAGCGTAGGGAGAGTCAGCCAAGAGACCCAGTACTTC. The encoded protein is CASSVGRVSQETQYF. The genes are TRBV9 and TRBJ2-5; no clear D gene. In germline, CDR1 is SGDLS, CDR2 YYNGEE. Trimming took 0 bases from V and 1 from J, leaving 10 bases between them. The CDR3 extends over 15 amino acids.

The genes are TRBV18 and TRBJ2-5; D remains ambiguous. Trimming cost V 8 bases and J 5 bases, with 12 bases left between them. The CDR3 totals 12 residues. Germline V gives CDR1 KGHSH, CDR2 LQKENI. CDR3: CASAVRYETQYF. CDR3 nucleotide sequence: TGTGCCAGCGCCGTCCGGTATGAGACCCAGTACTTC.

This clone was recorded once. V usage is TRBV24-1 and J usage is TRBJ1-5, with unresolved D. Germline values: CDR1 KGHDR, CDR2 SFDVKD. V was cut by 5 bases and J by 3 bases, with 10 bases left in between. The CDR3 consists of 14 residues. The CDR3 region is CATSVGPINQPQHF. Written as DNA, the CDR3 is TGTGCCACCAGTGTCGGCCCTATCAATCAGCCCCAGCATTTT.

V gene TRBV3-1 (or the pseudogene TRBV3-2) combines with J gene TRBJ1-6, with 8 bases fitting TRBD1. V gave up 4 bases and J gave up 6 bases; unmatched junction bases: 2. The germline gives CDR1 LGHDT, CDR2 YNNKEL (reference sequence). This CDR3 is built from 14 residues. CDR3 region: CASSLGQGNSPLHF. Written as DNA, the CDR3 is TGTGCCAGCAGCCTCGGACAGGGTAATTCACCCCTCCACTTT.

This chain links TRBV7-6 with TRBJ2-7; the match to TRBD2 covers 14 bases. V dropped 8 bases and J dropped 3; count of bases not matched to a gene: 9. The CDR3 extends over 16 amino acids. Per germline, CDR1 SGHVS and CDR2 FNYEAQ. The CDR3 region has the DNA TGTGCCAGCGGCCGAGGGGGGACTAGCGGGAGCTACGAGCAGTACTTC. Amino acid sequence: CASGRGGTSGSYEQYF.

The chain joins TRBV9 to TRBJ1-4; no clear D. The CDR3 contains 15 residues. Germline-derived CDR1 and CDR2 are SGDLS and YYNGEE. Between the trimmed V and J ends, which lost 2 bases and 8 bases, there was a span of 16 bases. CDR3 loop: CASSVYGGAGEKLFF. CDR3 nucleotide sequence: TGTGCCAGCAGCGTTTACGGCGGAGCGGGGGAAAAACTGTTTTTT.